This T cell receptor (beta chain) was identified during a study of blood T cell repertoires in COVID-19. Background on the study: COVID-19 samples, acute and convalescent, were from the United States, Italy and Spain. T cells, B-cell-depleted T cells, or PBMCs supplied cDNA or gDNA.

Source study methods: Counts of nucleated cells, estimated from reference gene primer amplification, were obtained. Sequenced by immunoSEQ multiplex PCR; TCRdb stores in-frame clones only, minus some. The D gene and trimming were derived from the DNA, and the V and J assignments and clone size from that table. The sample contains 250,000 or so clones, over 80% of which appear only once. Germline CDR1 is SGHNT and CDR2 is YENEEA. V lost 5 bases to trimming and J lost 5 bases; unmatched junction nucleotides: 14. The length of the CDR3 is 16 residues. The sample consisted of peripheral blood. The sequence came from a middle-aged woman who had recovered from COVID-19. The rearrangement uses TRBV11-3 and TRBJ2-7; 8 nucleotides line up with TRBD2. CDR3 bases: TGTGCCAGCAGCCCTCGGGGGGGGAGCGGATTCGACGAGCAGTACTTC. This gives the protein CASSPRGGSGFDEQYF.